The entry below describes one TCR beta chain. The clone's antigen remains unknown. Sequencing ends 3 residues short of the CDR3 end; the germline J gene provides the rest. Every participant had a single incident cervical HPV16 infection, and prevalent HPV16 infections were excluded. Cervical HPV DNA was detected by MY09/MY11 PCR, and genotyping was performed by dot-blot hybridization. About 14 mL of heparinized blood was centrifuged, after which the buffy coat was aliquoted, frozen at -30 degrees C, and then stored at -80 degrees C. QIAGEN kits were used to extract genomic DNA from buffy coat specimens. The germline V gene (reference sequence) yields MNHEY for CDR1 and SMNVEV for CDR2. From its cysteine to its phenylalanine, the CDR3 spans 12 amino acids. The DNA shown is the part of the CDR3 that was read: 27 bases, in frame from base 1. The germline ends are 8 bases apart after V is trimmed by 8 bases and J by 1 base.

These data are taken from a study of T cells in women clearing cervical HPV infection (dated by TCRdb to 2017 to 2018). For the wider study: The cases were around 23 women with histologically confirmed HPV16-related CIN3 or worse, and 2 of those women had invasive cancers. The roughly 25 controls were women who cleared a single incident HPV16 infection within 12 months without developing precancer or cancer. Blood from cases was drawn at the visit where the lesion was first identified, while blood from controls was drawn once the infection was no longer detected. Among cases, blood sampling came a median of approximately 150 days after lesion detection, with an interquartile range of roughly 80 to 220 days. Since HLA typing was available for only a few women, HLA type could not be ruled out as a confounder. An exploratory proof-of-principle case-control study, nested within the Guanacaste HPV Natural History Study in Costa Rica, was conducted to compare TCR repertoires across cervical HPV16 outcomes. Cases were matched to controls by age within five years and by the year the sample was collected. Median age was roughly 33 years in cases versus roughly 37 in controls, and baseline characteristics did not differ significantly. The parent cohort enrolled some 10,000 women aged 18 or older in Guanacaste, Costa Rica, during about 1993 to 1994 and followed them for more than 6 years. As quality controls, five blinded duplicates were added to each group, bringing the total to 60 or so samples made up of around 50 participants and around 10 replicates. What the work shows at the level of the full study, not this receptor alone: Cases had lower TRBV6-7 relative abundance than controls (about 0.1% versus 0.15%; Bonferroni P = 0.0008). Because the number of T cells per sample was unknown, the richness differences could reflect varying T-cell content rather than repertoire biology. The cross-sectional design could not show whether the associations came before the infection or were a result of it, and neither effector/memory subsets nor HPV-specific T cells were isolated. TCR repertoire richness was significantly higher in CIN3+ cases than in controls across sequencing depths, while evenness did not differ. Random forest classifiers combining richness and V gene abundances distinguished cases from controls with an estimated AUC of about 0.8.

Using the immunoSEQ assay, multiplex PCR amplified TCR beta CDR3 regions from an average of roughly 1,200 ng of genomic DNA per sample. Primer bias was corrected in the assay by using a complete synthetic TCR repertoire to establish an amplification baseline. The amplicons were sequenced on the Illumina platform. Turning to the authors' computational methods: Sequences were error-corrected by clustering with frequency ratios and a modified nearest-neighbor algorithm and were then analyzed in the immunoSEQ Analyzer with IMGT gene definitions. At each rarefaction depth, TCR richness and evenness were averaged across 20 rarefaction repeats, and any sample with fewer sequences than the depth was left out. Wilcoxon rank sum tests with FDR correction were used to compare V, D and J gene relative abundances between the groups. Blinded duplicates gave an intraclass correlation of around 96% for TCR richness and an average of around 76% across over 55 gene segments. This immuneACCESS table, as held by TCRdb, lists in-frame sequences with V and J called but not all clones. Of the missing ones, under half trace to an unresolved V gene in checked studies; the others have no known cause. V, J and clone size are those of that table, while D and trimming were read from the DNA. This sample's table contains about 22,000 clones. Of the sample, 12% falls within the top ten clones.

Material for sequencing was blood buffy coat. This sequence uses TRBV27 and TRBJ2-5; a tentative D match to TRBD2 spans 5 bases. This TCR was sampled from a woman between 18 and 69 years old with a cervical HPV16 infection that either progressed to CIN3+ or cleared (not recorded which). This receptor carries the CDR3 CASRGFQETQYF. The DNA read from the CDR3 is TGTGCCAGCCGGGGATTCCAAGAGACC.